The T cell receptor (beta chain) described here comes from a study of cytomegalovirus exposure and HLA in healthy donors. Healthy bone marrow donors formed the donor group. For this clone: Its specificity is unknown.

PCR primers comprised 60 Vbeta and 13 Jbeta primers. Libraries were prepared by immunoSEQ multiplex PCR; TCRdb keeps only in-frame clonotypes and omits some of them. This table has 150,000 or so clones, roughly 85% appearing once. General study points: Despite most TCR sequences being rare, some public TCRs occurred in many donors.

Source material: PBMCs. This clonotype was sampled from a man aged 25 to 40 in good health and CMV-seronegative.

The CDR3 nucleotides read TGTGCCAGCACCCTACCTGGGACATTTTCTGACACTGAAGCTTTCTTT. Protein product: CASTLPGTFSDTEAFF. The rearrangement joins TRBV6-6 to TRBJ1-1, with D possibly being TRBD1 (6 bases). The CDR3 runs 16 residues. The germline V gene has CDR1 MNHNY and CDR2 SVGAGI (reference sequence). V lost 7 bases and J lost 3, with 21 bases in between.